This TCR beta chain was observed in a study of response to subunit inactivated influenza vaccine. General study points: Authors suggested few new T cells are recruited by each seasonal influenza vaccination.

TCRdb processed the RT-PCR reads anew with MiXCR; each CDR3 protein has one entry. The data show 550,000 to 800,000 distinct CDR3 sequences, with around 13% seen just once and around 7.3% held by the top ten. Worth noting for this clonotype: What it binds is not known.

This CDR3 region has 15 residues. CDR1 and CDR2 from the germline V gene are SGHVS and FNYEAQ. V lost 3 bases and J lost 3, with 12 bases in between. This sample comprised PBMCs from blood, obtained 14 to 15 days before vaccination. The chain links TRBV7-6 to TRBJ2-1, with TRBD2 as a possible D gene (6 bases). This receptor was taken from a man aged 50-60 years who received an inactivated influenza vaccine. The CDR3 here is CASSFSGVNYNEQFF. In nucleotides, the CDR3 is TGTGCCAGCAGCTTTTCGGGGGTAAACTACAATGAGCAGTTCTTC.